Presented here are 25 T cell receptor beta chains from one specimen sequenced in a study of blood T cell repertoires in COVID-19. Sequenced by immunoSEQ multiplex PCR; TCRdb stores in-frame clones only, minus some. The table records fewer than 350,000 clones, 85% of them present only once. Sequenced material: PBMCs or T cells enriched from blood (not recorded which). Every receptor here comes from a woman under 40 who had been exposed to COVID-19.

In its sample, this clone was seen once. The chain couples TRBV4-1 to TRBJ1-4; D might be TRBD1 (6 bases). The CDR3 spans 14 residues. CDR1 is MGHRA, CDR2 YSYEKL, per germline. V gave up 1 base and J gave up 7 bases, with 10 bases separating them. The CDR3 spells CASSQGGGVEKLFF. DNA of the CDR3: TGCGCCAGCAGCCAAGGGGGGGGCGTTGAAAAACTGTTTTTT.

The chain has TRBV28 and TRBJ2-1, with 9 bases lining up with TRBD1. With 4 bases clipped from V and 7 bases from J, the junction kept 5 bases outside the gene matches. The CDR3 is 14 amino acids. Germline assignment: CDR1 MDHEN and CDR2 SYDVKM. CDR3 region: CASSSGQGMNEQFF. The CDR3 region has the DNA TGTGCCAGCAGTTCGGGACAGGGAATGAATGAGCAGTTCTTC.

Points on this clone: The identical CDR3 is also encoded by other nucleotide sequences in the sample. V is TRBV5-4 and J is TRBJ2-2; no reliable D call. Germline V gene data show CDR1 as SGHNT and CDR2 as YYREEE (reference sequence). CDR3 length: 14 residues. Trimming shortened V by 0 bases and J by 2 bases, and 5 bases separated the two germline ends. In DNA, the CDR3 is TGTGCCAGCAGCTTGGCGGGTAACACCGGGGAGCTGTTTTTT. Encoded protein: CASSLAGNTGELFF.

In DNA form, the CDR3 reads TGCGCCAGCAGCCCTTACTCGGCTAGTTTGTATGAGCAGTTCTTC. This codes for CASSPYSASLYEQFF. The genes are TRBV4-3 and TRBJ2-1; D gene ambiguous. Germline V gene data show CDR1 as LGHNA and CDR2 as YSLEER. This CDR3 is 15 amino acids long. V lost 4 bases to trimming and J lost 8 bases, with 18 bases between them.

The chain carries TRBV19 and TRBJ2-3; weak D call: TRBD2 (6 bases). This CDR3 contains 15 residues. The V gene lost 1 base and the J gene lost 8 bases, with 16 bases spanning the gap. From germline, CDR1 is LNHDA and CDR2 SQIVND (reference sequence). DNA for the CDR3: TGTGCCAGTAGTATAGCGGGAGTGGGACGGGGTACGCAGTATTTT. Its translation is CASSIAGVGRGTQYF.

This chain's CDR3 is CASSSTGGSTGELFF. The CDR3 nucleotides read TGTGCCAGCAGCTCCACAGGGGGAAGCACCGGGGAGCTGTTTTTT. This chain uses TRBV7-8 with TRBJ2-2; 8 bases fit TRBD1. The CDR3 consists of 15 residues. V gave up 4 bases and J gave up 4 bases; unmatched junction bases: 5. CDR1 is SGHVS, CDR2 FQNEAQ, per germline.

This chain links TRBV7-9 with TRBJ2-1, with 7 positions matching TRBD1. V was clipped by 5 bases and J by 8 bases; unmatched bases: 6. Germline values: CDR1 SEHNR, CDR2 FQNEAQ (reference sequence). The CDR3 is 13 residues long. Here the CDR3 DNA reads TGTGCCAGCAGCCGGACAGGTATCGATGAGCAGTTCTTC. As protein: CASSRTGIDEQFF.

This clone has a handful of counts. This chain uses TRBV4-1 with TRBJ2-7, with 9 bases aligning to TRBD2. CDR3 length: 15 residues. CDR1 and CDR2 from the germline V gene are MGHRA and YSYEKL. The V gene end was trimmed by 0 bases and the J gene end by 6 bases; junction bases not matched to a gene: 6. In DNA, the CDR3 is TGCGCCAGCAGCCAAGATAAGCTAGCGGGGACCGAGCAGTACTTC. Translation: CASSQDKLAGTEQYF.

The CDR3 spells CASSIAAGTGNTIYF. CDR3 DNA sequence: TGTGCCAGTAGTATAGCCGCGGGGACTGGAAACACCATATATTTT. The rearrangement uses TRBV19 and TRBJ1-3, with D unclear. This CDR3 has 15 residues. V was clipped by 1 base and J by 2 bases, with 9 bases between them. Per germline, CDR1 LNHDA and CDR2 SQIVND (reference sequence).

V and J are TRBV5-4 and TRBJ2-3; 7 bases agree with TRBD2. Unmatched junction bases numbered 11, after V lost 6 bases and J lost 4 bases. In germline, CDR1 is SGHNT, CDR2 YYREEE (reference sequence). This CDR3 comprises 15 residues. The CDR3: CASNLGGAGSDTQYF. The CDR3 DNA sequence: TGTGCCAGCAACCTGGGCGGAGCGGGGTCAGATACGCAGTATTTT. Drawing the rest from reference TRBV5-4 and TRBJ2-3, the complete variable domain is ETGVTQSPTHLIKTRGQQVTLRCSSQSGHNTVSWYQQALGQGPQFIFQYYREEENGRGNFPPRFSGLQFPNYSSELNVNALELDDSALYLCASNLGGAGSDTQYFGPGTRLTVL.

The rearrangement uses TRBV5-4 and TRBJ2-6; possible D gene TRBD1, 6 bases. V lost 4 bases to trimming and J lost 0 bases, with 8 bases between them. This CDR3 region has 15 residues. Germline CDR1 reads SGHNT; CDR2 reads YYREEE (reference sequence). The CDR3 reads CASSVTGSGANVLTF. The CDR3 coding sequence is TGTGCCAGCAGCGTGACAGGCTCTGGGGCCAACGTCCTGACTTTC.

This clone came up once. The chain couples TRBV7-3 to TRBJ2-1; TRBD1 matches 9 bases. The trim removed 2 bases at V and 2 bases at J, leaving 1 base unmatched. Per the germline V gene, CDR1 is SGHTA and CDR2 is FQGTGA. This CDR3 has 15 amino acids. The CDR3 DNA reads TGTGCCAGCAGCTTAGACAGGGGGGCCTACAATGAGCAGTTCTTC. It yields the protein CASSLDRGAYNEQFF.

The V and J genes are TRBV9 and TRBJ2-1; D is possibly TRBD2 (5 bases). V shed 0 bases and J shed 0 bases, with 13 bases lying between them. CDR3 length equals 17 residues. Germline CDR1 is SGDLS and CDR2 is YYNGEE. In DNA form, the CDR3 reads TGTGCCAGCAGCGTAGATACTGGGAGTAGCTCCTACAATGAGCAGTTCTTC. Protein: CASSVDTGSSSYNEQFF.

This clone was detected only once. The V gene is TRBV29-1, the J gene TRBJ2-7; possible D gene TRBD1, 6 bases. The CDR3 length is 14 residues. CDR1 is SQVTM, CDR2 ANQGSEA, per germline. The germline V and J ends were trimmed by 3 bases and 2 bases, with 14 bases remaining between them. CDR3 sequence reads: CSVDQGRSPYEQYF. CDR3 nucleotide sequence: TGCAGCGTTGACCAGGGGAGATCCCCCTACGAGCAGTACTTC.

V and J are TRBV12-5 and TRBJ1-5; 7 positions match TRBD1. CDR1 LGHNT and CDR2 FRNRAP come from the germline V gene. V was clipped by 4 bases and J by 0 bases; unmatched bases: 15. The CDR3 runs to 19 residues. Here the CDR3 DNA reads TGTGCTAGTGGTTCCCTCACGTGGGACAGTCTATATAGCAATCAGCCCCAGCATTTT. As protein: CASGSLTWDSLYSNQPQHF.

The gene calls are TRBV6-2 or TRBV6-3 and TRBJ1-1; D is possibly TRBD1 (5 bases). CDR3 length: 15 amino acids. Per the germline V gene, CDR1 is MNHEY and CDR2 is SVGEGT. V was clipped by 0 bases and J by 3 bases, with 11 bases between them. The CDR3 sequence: CASSYSSQGYTEAFF. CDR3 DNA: TGTGCCAGCAGTTACTCGAGTCAGGGATACACTGAAGCTTTCTTT.

CDR3 in DNA: TGTGCCAGCAGTGACAGGGGGCTAGAAGGCTACACCTTC. Amino acids: CASSDRGLEGYTF. The chain is built from TRBV2 and TRBJ1-2, with 8 bases fitting TRBD1. The CDR3 spans 13 residues. Germline loops: CDR1 SNHLY, CDR2 FYNNEI. V dropped 3 bases and J dropped 8; count of bases not matched to a gene: 5.

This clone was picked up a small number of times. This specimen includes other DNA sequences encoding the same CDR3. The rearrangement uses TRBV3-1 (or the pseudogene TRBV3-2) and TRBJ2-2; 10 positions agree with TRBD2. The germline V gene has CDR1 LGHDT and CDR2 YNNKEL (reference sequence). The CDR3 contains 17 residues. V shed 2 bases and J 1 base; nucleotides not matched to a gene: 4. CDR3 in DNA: TGTGCCAGCAGCCAATTCAGCGGGAGGGAGAACACCGGGGAGCTGTTTTTT. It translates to CASSQFSGRENTGELFF.

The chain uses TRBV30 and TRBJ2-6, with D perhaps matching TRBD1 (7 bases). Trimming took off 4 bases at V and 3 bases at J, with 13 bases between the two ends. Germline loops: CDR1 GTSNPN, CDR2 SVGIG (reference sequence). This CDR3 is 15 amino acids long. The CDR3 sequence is CAWNTGDFGANVLTF. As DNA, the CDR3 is TGTGCCTGGAATACAGGGGACTTTGGGGCCAACGTCCTGACTTTC.

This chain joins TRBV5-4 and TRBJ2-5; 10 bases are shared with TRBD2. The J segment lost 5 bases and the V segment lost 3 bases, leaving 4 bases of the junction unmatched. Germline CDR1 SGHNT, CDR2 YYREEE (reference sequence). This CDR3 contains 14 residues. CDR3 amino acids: CASSSTSGFETQYF. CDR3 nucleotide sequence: TGTGCCAGCAGCTCGACTAGCGGGTTTGAGACCCAGTACTTC.

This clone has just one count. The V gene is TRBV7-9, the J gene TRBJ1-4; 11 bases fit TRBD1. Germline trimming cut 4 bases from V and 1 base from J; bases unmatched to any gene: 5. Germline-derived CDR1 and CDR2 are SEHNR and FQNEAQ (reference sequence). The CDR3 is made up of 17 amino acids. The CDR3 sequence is CASSSTGQGVTNEKLFF. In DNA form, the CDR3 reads TGTGCCAGCAGCTCGACGGGACAGGGGGTAACTAATGAAAAACTGTTTTTT.

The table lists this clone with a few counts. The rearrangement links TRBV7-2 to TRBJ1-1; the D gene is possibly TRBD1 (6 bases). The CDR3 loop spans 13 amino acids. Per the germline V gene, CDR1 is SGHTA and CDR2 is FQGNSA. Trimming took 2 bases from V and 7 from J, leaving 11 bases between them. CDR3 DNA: TGTGCCAGCAGCTTAAACAGGGTGGGTGAAGCTTTCTTT. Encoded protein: CASSLNRVGEAFF.

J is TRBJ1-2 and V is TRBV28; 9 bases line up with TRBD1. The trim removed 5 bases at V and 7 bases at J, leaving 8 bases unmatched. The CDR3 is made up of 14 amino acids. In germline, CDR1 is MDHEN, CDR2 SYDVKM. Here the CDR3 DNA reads TGTGCCAGCAGTCCCGGACAGGGGCAGGGTGGCTACACCTTC. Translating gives CASSPGQGQGGYTF.

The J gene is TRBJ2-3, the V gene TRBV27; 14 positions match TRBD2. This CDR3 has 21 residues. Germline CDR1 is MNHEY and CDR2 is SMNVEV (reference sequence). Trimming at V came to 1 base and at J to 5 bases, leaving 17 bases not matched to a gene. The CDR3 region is CASSLLPGTSGRGKMRDTQYF. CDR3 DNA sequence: TGTGCCAGCAGTTTATTACCCGGGACTAGCGGGAGAGGGAAGATGAGAGATACGCAGTATTTT.

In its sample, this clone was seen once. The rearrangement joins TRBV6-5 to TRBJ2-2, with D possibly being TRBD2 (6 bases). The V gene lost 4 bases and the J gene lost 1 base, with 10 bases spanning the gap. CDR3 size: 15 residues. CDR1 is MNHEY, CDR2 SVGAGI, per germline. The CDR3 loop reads CASSSGLWNTGELFF. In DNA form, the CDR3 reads TGTGCCAGCAGTTCGGGACTTTGGAACACCGGGGAGCTGTTTTTT.